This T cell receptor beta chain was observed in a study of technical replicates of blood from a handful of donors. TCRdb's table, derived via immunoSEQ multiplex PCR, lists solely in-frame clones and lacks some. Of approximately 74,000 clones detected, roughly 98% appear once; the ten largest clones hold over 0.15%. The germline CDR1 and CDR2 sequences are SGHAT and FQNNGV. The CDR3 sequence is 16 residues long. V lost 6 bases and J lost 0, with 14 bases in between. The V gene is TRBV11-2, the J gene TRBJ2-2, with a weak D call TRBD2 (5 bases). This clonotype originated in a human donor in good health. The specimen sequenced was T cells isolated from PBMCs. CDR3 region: CASRTLRGSNTGELFF. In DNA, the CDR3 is TGTGCCAGCAGAACGCTACGAGGGTCGAACACCGGGGAGCTGTTTTTT.